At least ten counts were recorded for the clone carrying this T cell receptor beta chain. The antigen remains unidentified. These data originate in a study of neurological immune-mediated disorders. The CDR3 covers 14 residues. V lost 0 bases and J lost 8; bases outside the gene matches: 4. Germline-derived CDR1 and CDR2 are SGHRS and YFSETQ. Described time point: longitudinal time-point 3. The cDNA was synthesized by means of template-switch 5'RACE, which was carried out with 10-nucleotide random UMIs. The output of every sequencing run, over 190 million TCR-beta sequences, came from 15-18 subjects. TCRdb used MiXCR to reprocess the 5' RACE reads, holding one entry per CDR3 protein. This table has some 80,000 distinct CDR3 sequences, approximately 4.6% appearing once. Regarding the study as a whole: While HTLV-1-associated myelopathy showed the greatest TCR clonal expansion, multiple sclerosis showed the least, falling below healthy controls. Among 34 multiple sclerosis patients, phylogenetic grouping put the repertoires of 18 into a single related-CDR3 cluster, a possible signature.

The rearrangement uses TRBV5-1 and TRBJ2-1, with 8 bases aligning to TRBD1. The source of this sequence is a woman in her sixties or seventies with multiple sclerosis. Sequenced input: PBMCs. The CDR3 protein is CASSLVQGEDEQFF. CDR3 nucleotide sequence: TGCGCCAGCAGCTTGGTACAGGGGGAGGATGAGCAGTTCTTC. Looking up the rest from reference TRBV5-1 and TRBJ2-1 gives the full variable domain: KAGVTQTPRYLIKTRGQQVTLSCSPISGHRSVSWYQQTPGQGLQFLFEYFSETQRNKGNFPGRFSGRQFSNSRSEMNVSTLELGDSALYLCASSLVQGEDEQFFGPGTRLTVL.